The 24 T cell receptor beta chains below all came from one sample that was sequenced in a study of read filtering for tumor transcriptome and immune sequencing. Molecular barcoded adaptors covering alpha/delta and beta/gamma chains were used on roughly 370 ng RNA. TCRdb recomputed calls from the reads with MiXCR, one row per CDR3 protein. The table lists about 24,000 distinct CDR3 sequences, 20% to 25% of them singletons. Sequenced: a population of CD138-negative cells sorted from bone marrow. These receptor sequences come from a donor aged 40 or over with multiple myeloma.

This clonotype was observed a handful of times. The CDR3 sequence: CSATPRTLLVMDTQYF. CDR3 in DNA: TGCAGTGCCACCCCGCGGACCCTCCTCGTCATGGATACGCAGTATTTT. V usage is TRBV20-1 and J usage is TRBJ2-3; D call uncertain. CDR3 length: 16 amino acids. The ends were cut back, 6 bases at V and 6 bases at J, with 25 bases in the middle. Germline CDR1 and CDR2: DFQATT and SNEGSKA (reference sequence).

Regarding this clonotype: One end of the junction fails to match germline, which may point to a read error. The chain links TRBV3-1 to TRBJ1-5; D might be TRBD1 (5 bases). The CDR3 is 11 amino acids. In germline, CDR1 is LGHDT, CDR2 YNNKEL (reference sequence). The CDR3 is CASGQCGARDF. CDR3 sequence (DNA): TGTGCCAGCGGCCAATGTGGGGCTAGGGATTTT.

Notes on this clonotype: A read error is possible here, since a much larger clone lies one base away. The rearrangement links TRBV5-1 to TRBJ1-1; D gene uncertain. In germline, CDR1 is SGHRS, CDR2 YFSETQ. With 4 bases removed from V and 1 base from J, the gap between germline ends came to 8 bases. The CDR3 has 13 amino acids. This CDR3 is CASSPSGNTEAFF. CDR3 DNA: TGCGCCAGCAGCCCGTCAGGGAACACTGAAGCTTTCTTT.

This clonotype was seen a single time. A read error may account for a junction end that differs from germline. V usage is TRBV6-5 and J usage is TRBJ2-3, with TRBD2 as a possible D gene (6 bases). The CDR3 is made up of 11 amino acids. Germline loops: CDR1 MNHEY, CDR2 SVGAGI. Here the CDR3 DNA reads TGTGCCGGCAGGAGGGAAGATACGCAGTATTTT. The encoded protein is CAGRREDTQYF.

A note on this clonotype: A much larger clone lies one base from this, so it may be a read error. The chain employs TRBV20-1 and TRBJ2-1; 7 positions agree with TRBD1. V trimming: 8 bases; J trimming: 12 bases; junction bases outside the gene matches: 13. From germline, CDR1 is DFQATT and CDR2 SNEGSKA (reference sequence). The CDR3 runs 12 residues. Here the CDR3 reads CSQTGIRDGQFF. The CDR3 DNA follows: TGCAGTCAGACAGGGATCCGCGATGGGCAGTTCTTC.

This clonotype occurred a few times. This chain uses TRBV5-1 with TRBJ1-1, with 8 bases that match TRBD1. Germline trimming cut 5 bases from V and 6 bases from J; bases unmatched to any gene: 6. Germline CDR1 is SGHRS and CDR2 is YFSETQ. The CDR3 has 13 residues. The CDR3 sequence: CASRPGGASEAFF. The CDR3 DNA sequence: TGCGCCAGCAGGCCAGGGGGCGCGTCTGAAGCTTTCTTT.

This clonotype turned up a few times. The chain joins TRBV2 to TRBJ2-7; D gene ambiguous. V lost 8 bases and J lost 2, with 7 bases in between. The germline gives CDR1 SNHLY, CDR2 FYNNEI. The CDR3 is 11 residues long. CDR3 in DNA: TGTGCCAGCGGCCAGGCCTACGAGCAGTACTTC. Translating it yields CASGQAYEQYF.

On this clonotype itself: This may be a read error: a much more frequent sequence differs by one nucleotide. The CDR3 nucleotides are TGTGCCAGCAGTTCAGTGAACACTGAAGTTTTCTTT. Translated, it gives CASSSVNTEVFF. The J gene is TRBJ1-1, the V gene TRBV27; the D is unclear. The CDR3 is made up of 12 amino acids. Looked up from germline, CDR1 is MNHEY and CDR2 is SMNVEV (reference sequence).

In this sample, this clonotype turned up a few times. The rearrangement links TRBV4-1 to TRBJ2-3, with D hard to call. Trimming pared 4 bases from V and 6 bases from J, leaving 14 bases between. CDR3 size: 14 residues. Per the germline V gene, CDR1 is MGHRA and CDR2 is YSYEKL. The CDR3 sequence: CASSRASQADTQYF. CDR3 nucleotides: TGCGCCAGCAGCCGGGCCTCCCAGGCGGATACGCAGTATTTT.

This clonotype came up many times. V is TRBV20-1 and J is TRBJ1-1, with 7 bases matching TRBD1. The CDR3 length is 13 residues. CDR1 and CDR2 from the germline V gene are DFQATT and SNEGSKA (reference sequence). Trimming took 1 base from V and 7 from J; bases not matched to a gene: 6. This chain's CDR3 is CSARVSRDSEAFF. The CDR3 coding sequence is TGCAGTGCTAGAGTTTCTAGGGACAGTGAAGCTTTCTTT.

This clonotype was detected ten times or more. The chain is built from TRBV2 and TRBJ1-1, with 8 bases aligning to TRBD1. The CDR3 totals 14 residues. Germline V lookup: CDR1 SNHLY, CDR2 FYNNEI. The V and J ends lost 7 bases and 3 bases, in that order; junction bases with no gene match: 7. CDR3 region: CASIPGGWDTEAFF. CDR3 sequence (DNA): TGTGCCAGCATTCCAGGGGGCTGGGACACTGAAGCTTTCTTT.

This sequence joins TRBV4-1 and TRBJ1-1; possible D gene TRBD1, 5 bases. The CDR3 is 15 amino acids. The V end lost 0 bases, the J end lost 6 bases, and 14 bases lay between the germline ends. Germline loops: CDR1 MGHRA, CDR2 YSYEKL. The CDR3 DNA is TGCGCCAGCAGCCAAGATTTGGGGGTCTGGTCTGAAGCTTTCTTT. Its translation is CASSQDLGVWSEAFF.

Note on this clonotype: This may be a read error, as it is one base from a much larger clone. The CDR3 bases are TGCACTGCTAGAGATTGGGGGGACAGGGCCTACGAGCAGTACTTC. Protein sequence: CTARDWGDRAYEQYF. The chain carries TRBV20-1 and TRBJ2-7, with 9 bases lining up with TRBD1. The CDR3 runs 15 residues. Germline assignment: CDR1 DFQATT and CDR2 SNEGSKA (reference sequence).

The chain couples TRBV19 to TRBJ2-3; possible D gene TRBD1, 5 bases. The DNA end favors TRBJ1-5, so the J call may be wrong. CDR1 is LNHDA and CDR2 is SQIVND in the germline V gene (reference sequence). This CDR3 has 16 residues. The CDR3 region has the DNA TGTGCCAGTAGGTCGGGACTAGCGGGTTTTACAGATACGCAGCATTTT. This translates into CASRSGLAGFTDTQHF.

This clonotype was counted many times. The CDR3 spells CASMERGGPETQYF. In DNA, the CDR3 is TGTGCCAGCATGGAGCGGGGGGGCCCAGAGACCCAGTACTTC. The chain has TRBV28 and TRBJ2-5; 10 bases are shared with TRBD2. Germline CDR1 and CDR2: MDHEN and SYDVKM. The length of the CDR3 is 14 residues. With 7 bases clipped from V and 4 bases from J, the junction kept 6 bases outside the gene matches.

In its sample, this clonotype was seen many times. The chain uses TRBV9 and TRBJ1-5; possibly TRBD1 for D (5 bases). The CDR3 is 16 amino acids. Trimming left V 3 bases short and J 0 bases short, with 13 bases between. Germline V gene lookup returns CDR1 SGDLS and CDR2 YYNGEE. As DNA, the CDR3 is TGTGCCAGCAGCGGAGGGGCAGGGCTTAGCAATCAGCCCCAGCATTTT. Its translation: CASSGGAGLSNQPQHF.

This clonotype showed up just a few times. The genes are TRBV6-1 and TRBJ1-2; TRBD1 matches 8 bases. Germline-derived CDR1 and CDR2 are MNHNS and SASEGT. The CDR3 spans 15 residues. With V trimmed by 4 bases and J by 2 bases, 6 bases remained unmatched. CDR3 nucleotides: TGTGCCAGCAGTGCGCAGGGGGCTAACAACTATGGCTACACCTTC. This translates into CASSAQGANNYGYTF.

This clonotype was counted many times. V usage is TRBV10-3 and J usage is TRBJ2-5; 12 positions match TRBD2. From germline, CDR1 is ENHRY and CDR2 SYGVKD. The CDR3 loop spans 15 amino acids. The trim removed 4 bases at V and 5 bases at J, leaving 5 bases unmatched. The CDR3 loop reads CAISGLAGGPETQYF. The CDR3 region has the DNA TGTGCCATCAGTGGCCTAGCGGGGGGGCCGGAGACCCAGTACTTC.

This clonotype was counted ten times or more. The chain couples TRBV5-1 to TRBJ2-1; TRBD2 might be the D (6 bases). The CDR3 spans 16 residues. Trimming removed 5 bases at V and 7 bases at J, with 22 bases between. In germline, CDR1 is SGHRS, CDR2 YFSETQ. The CDR3 sequence is CASRRDSNVVGNEQFF. CDR3 DNA sequence: TGCGCCAGCAGACGGGACTCAAACGTCGTGGGGAATGAGCAGTTCTTC.

The chain carries TRBV30 and TRBJ1-2; tentatively, D is TRBD1 (6 bases). Germline loops: CDR1 GTSNPN, CDR2 SVGIG (reference sequence). The CDR3 is made up of 13 amino acids. V dropped 0 bases and J dropped 4 bases, with 9 bases sitting between them. CDR3 sequence (DNA): TGTGCCTGGAGTGTAGGACAGCTCTATGGCTACACCTTC. It translates to CAWSVGQLYGYTF. Drawing the rest from reference TRBV30 and TRBJ1-2, the complete variable domain is SQTIHQWPATLVQPVGSPLSLECTVEGTSNPNLYWYRQAAGRGLQLLFYSVGIGQISSEVPQNLSASRPQDRQFILSSKKLLLSDSGFYLCAWSVGQLYGYTFGSGTRLTVV.

This clonotype was detected many times. The chain uses TRBV2 and TRBJ2-5; D gene unclear. Germline CDR1 is SNHLY and CDR2 is FYNNEI. The CDR3 spans 14 residues. The germline V and J ends were trimmed by 4 bases and 5 bases, with 14 bases remaining between them. CDR3 protein: CASSGGSPWETQYF. The CDR3 DNA sequence: TGTGCCAGCAGTGGAGGTTCGCCGTGGGAGACCCAGTACTTC.

The table lists this clonotype with a few counts. The chain carries TRBV5-4 and TRBJ1-2; the D is unclear. The V and J ends lost 7 bases and 4 bases respectively, with 14 bases between them. Germline assignment: CDR1 SGHNT and CDR2 YYREEE (reference sequence). The CDR3 has 13 residues. The CDR3 nucleotides are TGTGCCAGCCTCCTGGACTCTAGCTATGGCTACACCTTC. Translating it yields CASLLDSSYGYTF.

There are a few counts of this clonotype. This chain joins TRBV29-1 and TRBJ1-1; 7 nucleotides match TRBD1. Germline lookup yields CDR1 SQVTM and CDR2 ANQGSEA. J gave up 6 bases and V 4 bases, and 5 bases lay outside the gene matches. The CDR3 spans 12 residues. The CDR3 DNA reads TGCAGCGTTGGAGGGGGCGGTGCTGAAGCTTTCTTT. It yields the protein CSVGGGGAEAFF.

Ten or more counts support this clonotype. The chain carries TRBV2 and TRBJ2-1; 7 nucleotides match TRBD2. The junction had 5 bases not matched to a gene; V was cut back by 4 bases and J by 5 bases. The CDR3 length is 14 residues. Germline loops: CDR1 SNHLY, CDR2 FYNNEI. The CDR3 bases are TGTGCCAGCAGTGGGAGCGGGGCCAACAATGAGCAGTTCTTC. Amino acids: CASSGSGANNEQFF.